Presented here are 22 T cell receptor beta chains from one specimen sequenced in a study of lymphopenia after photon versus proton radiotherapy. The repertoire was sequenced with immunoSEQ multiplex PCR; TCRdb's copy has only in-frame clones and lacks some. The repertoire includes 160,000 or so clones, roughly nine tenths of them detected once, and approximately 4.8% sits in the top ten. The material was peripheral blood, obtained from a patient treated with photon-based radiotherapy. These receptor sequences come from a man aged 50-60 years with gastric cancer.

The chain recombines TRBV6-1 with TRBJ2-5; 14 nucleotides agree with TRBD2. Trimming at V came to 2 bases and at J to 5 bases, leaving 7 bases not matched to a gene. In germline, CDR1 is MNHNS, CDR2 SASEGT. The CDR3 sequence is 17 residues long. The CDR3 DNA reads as TGTGCCAGCAGTGAAATGGGACTAGCGGGAGTTGGGGAGACCCAGTACTTC. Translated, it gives CASSEMGLAGVGETQYF.

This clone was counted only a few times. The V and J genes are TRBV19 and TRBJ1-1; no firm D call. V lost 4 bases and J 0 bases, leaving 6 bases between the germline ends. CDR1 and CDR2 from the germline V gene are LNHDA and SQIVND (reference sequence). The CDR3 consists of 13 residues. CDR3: CASSRRVNTEAFF. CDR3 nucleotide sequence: TGTGCCAGTAGTAGGCGGGTGAACACTGAAGCTTTCTTT.

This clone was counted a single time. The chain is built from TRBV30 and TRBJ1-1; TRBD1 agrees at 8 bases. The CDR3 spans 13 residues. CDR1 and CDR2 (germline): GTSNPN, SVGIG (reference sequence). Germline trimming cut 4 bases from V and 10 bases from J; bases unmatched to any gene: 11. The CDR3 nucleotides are TGTGCCTGGACCGGACTCCAGGGGGCTCGAGCTTTCTTT. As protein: CAWTGLQGARAFF.

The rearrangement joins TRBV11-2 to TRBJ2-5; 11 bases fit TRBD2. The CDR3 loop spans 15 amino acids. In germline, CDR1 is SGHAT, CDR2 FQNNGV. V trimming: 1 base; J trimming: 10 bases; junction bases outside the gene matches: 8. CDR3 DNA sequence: TGTGCCAGCAGCTTAGTCTTTACTAGCGGGAGCAGCCAGTACTTC. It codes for CASSLVFTSGSSQYF.

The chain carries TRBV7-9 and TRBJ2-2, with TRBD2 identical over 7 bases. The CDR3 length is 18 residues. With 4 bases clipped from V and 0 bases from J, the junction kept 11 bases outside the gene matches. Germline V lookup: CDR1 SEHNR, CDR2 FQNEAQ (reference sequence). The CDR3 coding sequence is TGTGCCAGCAGCTCAGCGGGATCCGGGACCTCGAACACCGGGGAGCTGTTTTTT. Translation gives CASSSAGSGTSNTGELFF. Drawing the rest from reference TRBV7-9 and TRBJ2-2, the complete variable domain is DTGVSQNPRHKITKRGQNVTFRCDPISEHNRLYWYRQTLGQGPEFLTYFQNEAQLEKSRLLSDRFSAERPKGSFSTLEIQRTEQGDSAMYLCASSSAGSGTSNTGELFFGEGSRLTVL.

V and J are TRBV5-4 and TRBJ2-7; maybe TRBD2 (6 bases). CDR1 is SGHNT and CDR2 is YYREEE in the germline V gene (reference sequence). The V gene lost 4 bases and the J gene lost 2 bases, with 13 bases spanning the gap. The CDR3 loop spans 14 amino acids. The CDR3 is CASSRGGTPYEQYF. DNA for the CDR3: TGTGCCAGCAGCCGGGGCGGGACCCCCTACGAGCAGTACTTC. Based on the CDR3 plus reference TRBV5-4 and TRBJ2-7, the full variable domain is ETGVTQSPTHLIKTRGQQVTLRCSSQSGHNTVSWYQQALGQGPQFIFQYYREEENGRGNFPPRFSGLQFPNYSSELNVNALELDDSALYLCASSRGGTPYEQYFGPGTRLTVT.

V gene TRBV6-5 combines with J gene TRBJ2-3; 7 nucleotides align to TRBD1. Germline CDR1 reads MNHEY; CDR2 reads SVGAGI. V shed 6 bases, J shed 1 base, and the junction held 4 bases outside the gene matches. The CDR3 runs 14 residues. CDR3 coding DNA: TGTGCCAGCAGCAACAGGGGCCGCACAGATACGCAGTATTTT. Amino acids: CASSNRGRTDTQYF.

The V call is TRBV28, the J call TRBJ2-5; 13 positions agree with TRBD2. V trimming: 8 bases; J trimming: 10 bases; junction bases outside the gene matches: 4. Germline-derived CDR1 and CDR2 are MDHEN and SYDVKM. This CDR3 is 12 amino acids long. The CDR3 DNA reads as TGTGCCAGCGGACTAGCGGGAGTGAACCAGTACTTC. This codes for CASGLAGVNQYF. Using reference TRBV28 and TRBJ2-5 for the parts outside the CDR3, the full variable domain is DVKVTQSSRYLVKRTGEKVFLECVQDMDHENMFWYRQDPGLGLRLIYFSYDVKMKEKGDIPEGYSVSREKKERFSLILESASTNQTSMYLCASGLAGVNQYFGPGTRLLVL.

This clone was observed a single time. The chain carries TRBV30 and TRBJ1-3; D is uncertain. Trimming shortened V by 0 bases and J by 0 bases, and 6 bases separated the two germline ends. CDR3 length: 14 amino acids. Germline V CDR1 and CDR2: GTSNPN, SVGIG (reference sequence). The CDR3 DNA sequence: TGTGCCTGGAGTGTAGGATACTCTGGAAACACCATATATTTT. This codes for CAWSVGYSGNTIYF.

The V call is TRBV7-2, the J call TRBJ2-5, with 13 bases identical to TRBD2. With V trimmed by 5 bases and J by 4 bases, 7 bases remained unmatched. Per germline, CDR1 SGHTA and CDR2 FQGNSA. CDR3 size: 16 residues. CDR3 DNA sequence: TGTGCCAGCAGCACCCCGGGACTAGCGGGAAGAGAGACCCAGTACTTC. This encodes CASSTPGLAGRETQYF.

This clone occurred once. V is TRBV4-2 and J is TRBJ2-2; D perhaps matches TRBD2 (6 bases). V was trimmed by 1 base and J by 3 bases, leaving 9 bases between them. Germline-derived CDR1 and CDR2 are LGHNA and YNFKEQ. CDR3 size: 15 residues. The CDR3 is CASSQVGLYTGELFF. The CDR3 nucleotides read TGTGCCAGCAGCCAAGTGGGACTTTACACCGGGGAGCTGTTTTTT.

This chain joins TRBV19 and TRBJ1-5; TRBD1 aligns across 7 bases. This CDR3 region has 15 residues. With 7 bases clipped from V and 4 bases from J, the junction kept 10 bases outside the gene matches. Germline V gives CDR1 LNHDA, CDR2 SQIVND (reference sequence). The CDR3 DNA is TGTGCCAGTAACCGGGGTGACAGGGATAATCAGCCCCAGCATTTT. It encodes CASNRGDRDNQPQHF.

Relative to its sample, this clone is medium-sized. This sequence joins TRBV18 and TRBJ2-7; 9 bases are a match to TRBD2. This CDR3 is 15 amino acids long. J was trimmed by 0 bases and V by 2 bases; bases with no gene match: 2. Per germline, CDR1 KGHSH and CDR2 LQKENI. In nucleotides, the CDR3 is TGTGCCAGCTCACCAGCTAGCGGGACCTCCTACGAGCAGTACTTC. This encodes CASSPASGTSYEQYF.

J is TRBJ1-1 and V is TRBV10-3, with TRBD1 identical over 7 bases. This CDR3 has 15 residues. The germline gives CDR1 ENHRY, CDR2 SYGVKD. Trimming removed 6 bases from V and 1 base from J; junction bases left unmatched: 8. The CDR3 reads CAISGGGQRNTEAFF. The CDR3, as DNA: TGTGCCATCAGCGGGGGGGGACAGAGGAACACTGAAGCTTTCTTT.

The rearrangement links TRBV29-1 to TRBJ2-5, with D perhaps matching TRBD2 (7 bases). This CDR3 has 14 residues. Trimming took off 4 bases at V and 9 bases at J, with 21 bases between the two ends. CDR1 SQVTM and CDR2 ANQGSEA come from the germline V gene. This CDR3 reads CSVGEGGGNMAQYF. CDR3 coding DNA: TGCAGCGTTGGTGAAGGGGGGGGTAATATGGCCCAGTACTTC.

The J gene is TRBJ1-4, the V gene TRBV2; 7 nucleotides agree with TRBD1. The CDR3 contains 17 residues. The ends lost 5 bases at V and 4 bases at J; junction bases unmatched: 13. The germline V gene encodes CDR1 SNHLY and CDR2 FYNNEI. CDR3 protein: CASSRSRGVRNNEKLFF. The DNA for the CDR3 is TGTGCCAGCAGTCGAAGCAGGGGGGTGCGGAATAATGAAAAACTGTTTTTT.

The CDR3 is CASSLVQGTNTEAFF. The CDR3 bases are TGTGCCAGCAGCTTAGTGCAGGGAACCAACACTGAAGCTTTCTTT. The V gene is TRBV7-6, the J gene TRBJ1-1, with a weak D call TRBD1 (5 bases). V lost 1 base, J lost 2 bases, and 11 bases lay in between. The CDR3 length is 15 residues. Per germline, CDR1 SGHVS and CDR2 FNYEAQ.

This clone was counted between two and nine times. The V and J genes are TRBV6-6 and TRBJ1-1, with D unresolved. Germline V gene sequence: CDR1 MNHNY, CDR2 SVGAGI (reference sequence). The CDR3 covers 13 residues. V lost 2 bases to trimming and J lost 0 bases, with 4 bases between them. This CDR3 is CASSYALNTEAFF. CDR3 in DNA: TGTGCCAGCAGTTACGCTTTGAACACTGAAGCTTTCTTT.

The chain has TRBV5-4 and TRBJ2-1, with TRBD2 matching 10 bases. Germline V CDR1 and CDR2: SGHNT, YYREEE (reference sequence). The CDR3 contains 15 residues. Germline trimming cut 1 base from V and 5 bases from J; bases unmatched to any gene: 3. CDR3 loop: CASSLITSGDNEQFF. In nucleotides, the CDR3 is TGTGCCAGCAGCTTGATAACTAGCGGGGACAATGAGCAGTTCTTC.

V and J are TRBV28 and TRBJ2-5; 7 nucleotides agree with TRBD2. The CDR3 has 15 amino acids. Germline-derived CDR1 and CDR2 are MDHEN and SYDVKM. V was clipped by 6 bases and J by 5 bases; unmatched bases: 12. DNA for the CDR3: TGTGCCAGCAGGACCGTGTGGGAGGGCCTGGAGACCCAGTACTTC. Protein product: CASRTVWEGLETQYF.

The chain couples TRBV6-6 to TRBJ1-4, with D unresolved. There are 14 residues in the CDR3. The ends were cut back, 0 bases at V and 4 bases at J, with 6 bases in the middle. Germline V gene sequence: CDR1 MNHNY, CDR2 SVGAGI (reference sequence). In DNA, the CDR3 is TGTGCCAGCAGTTACTCGAAAGTTAATGAAAAACTGTTTTTT. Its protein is CASSYSKVNEKLFF.

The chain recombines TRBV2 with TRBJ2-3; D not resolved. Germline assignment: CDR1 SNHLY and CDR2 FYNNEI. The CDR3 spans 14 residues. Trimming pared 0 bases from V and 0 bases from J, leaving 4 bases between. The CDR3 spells CASSEALSTDTQYF. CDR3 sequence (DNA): TGTGCCAGCAGTGAAGCGCTGAGCACAGATACGCAGTATTTT. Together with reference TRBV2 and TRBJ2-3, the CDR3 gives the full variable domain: EPEVTQTPSHQVTQMGQEVILRCVPISNHLYFYWYRQILGQKVEFLVSFYNNEISEKSEIFDDQFSVERPDGSNFTLKIRSTKLEDSAMYFCASSEALSTDTQYFGPGTRLTVL.